One and the same sample provided the 21 T cell receptor beta chains below, sequenced in a study of shared clonotypes between healthy human individuals. Data came from immunoSEQ multiplex PCR; TCRdb stores just in-frame clones and leaves some out. The repertoire holds hundreds of thousands of clones, with about 82% as singletons. Specimen: PBMCs. Receptors originate from a woman in her thirties or forties in good health. Some clones in this sample may be carry-over from other donors' samples.

The rearrangement joins TRBV7-2 to TRBJ2-3, with TRBD2 matching over 12 bases. The V gene end was trimmed by 5 bases and the J gene end by 0 bases; junction bases not matched to a gene: 6. The germline V gene encodes CDR1 SGHTA and CDR2 FQGNSA. This CDR3 has 17 residues. The CDR3 sequence is CASSQGLAGSSTDTQYF. The CDR3 DNA is TGTGCCAGCAGCCAAGGACTAGCGGGGAGTAGCACAGATACGCAGTATTTT.

This clone was picked up a small number of times. CDR3: CASSTQGVQQPQHF. CDR3 in DNA: TGTGCCAGCAGTACTCAGGGGGTACAGCAGCCCCAGCATTTT. The genes are TRBV2 and TRBJ1-5, with 7 bases fitting TRBD1. Germline V gene sequence: CDR1 SNHLY, CDR2 FYNNEI. The CDR3 is 14 amino acids. After removal of 5 bases from V and 7 bases from J, the junction contained 8 bases not matched to a gene.

The chain couples TRBV14 to TRBJ1-4; the D gene is possibly TRBD1 (6 bases). In germline, CDR1 is SGHDN, CDR2 FVKESK. This CDR3 comprises 16 residues. Trimming took off 3 bases at V and 8 bases at J, with 19 bases between the two ends. CDR3 protein: CASSQHTGLRNEKLFF. CDR3 nucleotide sequence: TGTGCCAGCAGCCAGCACACAGGGTTGAGAAACGAAAAACTGTTTTTT.

The table lists this clone with a few counts. The V call is TRBV10-2, the J call TRBJ1-4, with a tentative D call TRBD1 (6 bases). Trimming pared 2 bases from V and 4 bases from J, leaving 8 bases between. Germline assignment: CDR1 WSHSY and CDR2 SAAADI. The CDR3 runs to 14 residues. The CDR3 reads CASSEDRNNEKLFF. CDR3 in DNA: TGCGCCAGCAGTGAGGACAGGAATAATGAAAAACTGTTTTTT.

This clone has more than one count but fewer than ten. The rearrangement joins TRBV19 to TRBJ2-5; D unresolved. CDR1 and CDR2 (germline): LNHDA, SQIVND (reference sequence). The CDR3 length is 13 residues. With 3 bases removed from V and 2 bases from J, the gap between germline ends came to 7 bases. The CDR3 DNA reads TGTGCCAGTAGTATGACGGTACAAGAGACCCAGTACTTC. Translated: CASSMTVQETQYF.

In its sample, this clone was seen many times. CDR3 sequence: CASSPPGTGVEEKLFF. CDR3 nucleotide sequence: TGTGCCAGCAGTCCACCCGGGACAGGGGTAGAGGAAAAACTGTTTTTT. This chain uses TRBV28 with TRBJ1-4; TRBD1 aligns across 10 bases. The CDR3 sequence is 16 residues long. V dropped 5 bases and J dropped 8; count of bases not matched to a gene: 11. Germline lookup yields CDR1 MDHEN and CDR2 SYDVKM.

Remarks on this clone: A far more abundant clone sits one base away, making this likely a read error. The chain joins TRBV9 to TRBJ1-1, with D perhaps TRBD1 (6 bases). In germline, CDR1 is SGDLS, CDR2 YYNGEE. Trimming cost V 3 bases and J 7 bases, with 13 bases left between them. CDR3 size: 13 residues. The CDR3 region is CASSAGAGNEAFF. The DNA for the CDR3 is TGTGCCAGCAGCGCAGGGGCAGGCAATGAAGCTTTCTTT. Looking up the rest from reference TRBV9 and TRBJ1-1 gives the full variable domain: DSGVTQTPKHLITATGQRVTLRCSPRSGDLSVYWYQQSLDQGLQFLIQYYNGEERAKGNILERFSAQQFPDLHSELNLSSLELGDSALYFCASSAGAGNEAFFGQGTRLTVV.

As for this clone: A much larger clone differs by one base, so this may be a read error. The gene calls are TRBV7-2 and TRBJ2-3, with D perhaps assigned TRBD1 or TRBD2 (6 bases each). CDR1 SGHTA and CDR2 FQGNSA come from the germline V gene. V was cut by 3 bases and J by 4 bases, with 11 bases left in between. The CDR3 length is 14 residues. The CDR3 protein is CASSFLGGSDTQYF. The DNA for the CDR3 is TGTGCCAGCAGCTTTCTGGGGGGCTCAGATACGCAGTATTTT.

In its sample, this clone ranks as medium-sized (0.01 to 0.1%). This specimen includes other DNA sequences encoding the same CDR3. The chain has TRBV7-3 and TRBJ1-1; the D gene is possibly TRBD1 (6 bases). The length of the CDR3 is 13 residues. V lost 5 bases and J 8 bases, leaving 15 bases between the germline ends. The V gene's germline CDR1 is SGHTA and CDR2 FQGTGA. The CDR3 region is CASSILRGGEAFF. CDR3 bases: TGTGCCAGCAGCATTCTCAGGGGCGGAGAAGCTTTCTTT.

This clone has a handful of counts. The V gene is TRBV5-1, the J gene TRBJ2-7; perhaps TRBD1 as D (6 bases). Trimming took off 3 bases at V and 6 bases at J, with 16 bases between the two ends. Germline loops: CDR1 SGHRS, CDR2 YFSETQ. The CDR3 is 14 residues long. In nucleotides, the CDR3 is TGCGCCAGCAGCTCCGGCAGGGGAGATACCGAGCAGTACTTC. Translation gives CASSSGRGDTEQYF.

This clone appeared a few times. The rearrangement uses TRBV29-1 and TRBJ1-4; tentatively, D is TRBD1 (6 bases). This CDR3 is 14 amino acids long. Trimming left V 0 bases short and J 4 bases short, with 9 bases between. Germline CDR1 reads SQVTM; CDR2 reads ANQGSEA. CDR3 bases: TGCAGCGTTGAAGATCCAGGGGATAATGAAAAACTGTTTTTT. Its protein product is CSVEDPGDNEKLFF.

J is TRBJ2-7 and V is TRBV30; a possible D gene is TRBD1 (6 bases). The CDR3 runs to 15 residues. Germline CDR1 GTSNPN, CDR2 SVGIG (reference sequence). V lost 3 bases and J 4 bases, leaving 19 bases between the germline ends. The CDR3 DNA is TGTGCCTGGAGCGGTAAGACAGGCTCCGGGTACGAGCAGTACTTC. Translation: CAWSGKTGSGYEQYF. The complete variable domain, with remaining parts taken from reference TRBV30 and TRBJ2-7, reads SQTIHQWPATLVQPVGSPLSLECTVEGTSNPNLYWYRQAAGRGLQLLFYSVGIGQISSEVPQNLSASRPQDRQFILSSKKLLLSDSGFYLCAWSGKTGSGYEQYFGPGTRLTVT.

This clone was seen a few times. V usage is TRBV15 and J usage is TRBJ1-5, with D unclear. This CDR3 is 12 amino acids long. V lost 4 bases and J 5 bases, leaving 6 bases between the germline ends. Germline CDR1 and CDR2: LNHNV and YYDKDF (reference sequence). The CDR3 coding sequence is TGTGCCACCAGCAAATCTTATCAGCCCCAGCATTTT. Amino acid sequence: CATSKSYQPQHF.

The rearrangement joins TRBV5-4 to TRBJ2-7, with 7 positions matching TRBD1. The germline V gene encodes CDR1 SGHNT and CDR2 YYREEE (reference sequence). V was pared by 4 bases and J by 4 bases, with 2 bases of the junction left unmatched. The CDR3 consists of 12 residues. The CDR3 DNA sequence: TGTGCCAGCAGCCGACAGGGATACGAGCAGTACTTC. Encoded protein: CASSRQGYEQYF.

In the case of this clone: A read error is possible here, since a much larger clone lies one base away. The same CDR3 is also encoded by other DNA sequences in this sample. The chain joins TRBV5-4 to TRBJ2-2; D gene ambiguous. V shed 0 bases and J shed 0 bases, with 6 bases lying between them. CDR3 length equals 15 residues. Germline V gene lookup returns CDR1 SGHNT and CDR2 YYREEE (reference sequence). In DNA form, the CDR3 reads TGTGCCAGCAGCTTGGGCCTACCGAACACCGGGGAGCTGTTTTTT. Amino acid sequence: CASSLGLPNTGELFF.

The V gene is TRBV7-9, the J gene TRBJ1-2, with D maybe TRBD1 (5 bases). The CDR3 spans 14 residues. Per the germline V gene, CDR1 is SEHNR and CDR2 is FQNEAQ (reference sequence). V shed 1 base and J shed 4 bases, with 10 bases lying between them. This chain's CDR3 is CASSLVGGLYGYTF. The CDR3 nucleotides read TGTGCCAGCAGCTTAGTGGGGGGACTCTATGGCTACACCTTC.

CDR3 region: CSAMTQGYGYTF. The DNA of the CDR3 is TGCAGCGCCATGACGCAGGGTTATGGCTACACCTTC. The chain has TRBV29-1 and TRBJ1-2; tentatively, D is TRBD1 (5 bases). Germline CDR1 and CDR2: SQVTM and ANQGSEA. This CDR3 contains 12 residues. Trimming removed 7 bases at V and 5 bases at J, with 14 bases between.

The chain uses TRBV29-1 and TRBJ2-3; TRBD2 aligns across 12 bases. V shed 3 bases and J 1 base; nucleotides not matched to a gene: 2. This CDR3 is built from 15 residues. CDR1 and CDR2 from the germline V gene are SQVTM and ANQGSEA. The CDR3 sequence is CSVETSGSRTDTQYF. In nucleotides, the CDR3 is TGCAGCGTTGAGACTAGCGGGAGCCGCACAGATACGCAGTATTTT.

Worth noting for this clone: The identical CDR3 is also encoded by other nucleotide sequences in the sample. V usage is TRBV5-1 and J usage is TRBJ1-3, with D possibly matching TRBD1 (6 bases). Deletions cut 0 bases from V and 0 bases from J, with 7 bases between. Germline values: CDR1 SGHRS, CDR2 YFSETQ. The CDR3 has 15 amino acids. CDR3 nucleotides: TGCGCCAGCAGCTTGGCAGGGGACTCTGGAAACACCATATATTTT. This codes for CASSLAGDSGNTIYF.

This clone came up a few times. The chain recombines TRBV7-9 with TRBJ2-7; maybe TRBD1 (5 bases). Germline V CDR1 and CDR2: SEHNR, FQNEAQ (reference sequence). The length of the CDR3 is 13 residues. The V and J ends lost 11 bases and 0 bases respectively, with 14 bases between them. The CDR3 loop is CASQGQSSYEQYF. CDR3 DNA sequence: TGTGCCTCCCAAGGACAAAGCTCCTACGAGCAGTACTTC.

Regarding this clone: At one of its ends the junction is not consistent with the germline gene, which may arise from a read error. The rearrangement links TRBV2 to TRBJ1-1; D unclear. Germline-derived CDR1 and CDR2 are SNHLY and FYNNEI. The CDR3 runs 14 residues. In DNA, the CDR3 is TGTGCCAGCAATGAAACTTCGGTGAACACTGAAGCTTTCTTT. This gives the protein CASNETSVNTEAFF.